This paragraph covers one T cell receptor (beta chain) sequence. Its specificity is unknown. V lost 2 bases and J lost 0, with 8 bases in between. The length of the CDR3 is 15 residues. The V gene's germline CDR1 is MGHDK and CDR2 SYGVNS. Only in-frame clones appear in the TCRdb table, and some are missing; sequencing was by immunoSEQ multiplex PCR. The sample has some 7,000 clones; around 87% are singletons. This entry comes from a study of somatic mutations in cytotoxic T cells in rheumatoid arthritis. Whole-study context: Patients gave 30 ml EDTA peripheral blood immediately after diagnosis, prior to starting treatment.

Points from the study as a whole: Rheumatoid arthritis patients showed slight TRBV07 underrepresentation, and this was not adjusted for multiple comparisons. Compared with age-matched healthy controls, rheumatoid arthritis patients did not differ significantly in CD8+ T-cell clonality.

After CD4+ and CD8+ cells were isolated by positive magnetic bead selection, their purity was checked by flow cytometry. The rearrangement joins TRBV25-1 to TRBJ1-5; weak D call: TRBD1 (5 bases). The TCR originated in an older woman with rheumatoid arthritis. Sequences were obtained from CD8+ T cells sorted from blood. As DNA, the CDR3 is TGTGCCAGCAGTGAACGGGGGAATAGCAATCAGCCCCAGCATTTT. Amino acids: CASSERGNSNQPQHF.